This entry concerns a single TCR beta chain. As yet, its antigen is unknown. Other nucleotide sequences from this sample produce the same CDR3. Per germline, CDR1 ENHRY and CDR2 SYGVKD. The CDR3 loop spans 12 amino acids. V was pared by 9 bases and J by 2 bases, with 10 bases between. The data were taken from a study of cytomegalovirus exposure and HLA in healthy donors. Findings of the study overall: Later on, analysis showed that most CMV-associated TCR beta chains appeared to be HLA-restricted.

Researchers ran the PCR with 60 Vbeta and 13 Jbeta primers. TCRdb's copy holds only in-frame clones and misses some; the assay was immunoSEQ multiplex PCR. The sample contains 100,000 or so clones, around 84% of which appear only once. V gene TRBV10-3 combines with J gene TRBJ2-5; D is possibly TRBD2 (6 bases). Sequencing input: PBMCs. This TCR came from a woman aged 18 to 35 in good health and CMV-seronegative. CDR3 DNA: TGTGCCATTGGGGCGGGGCAAGAGACCCAGTACTTC. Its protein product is CAIGAGQETQYF.